The rows below give T cell receptor beta chains drawn from one sample of a study of T cells after yellow fever vaccination. TCRdb reprocessed the 5' RACE reads via MiXCR and lists one record per CDR3 protein. The data hold hundreds of thousands of distinct CDR3 sequences, with over 8% observed a single time. The starting material was PBMCs, obtained on the day of the first yellow fever vaccination. These receptors came from a man younger than 35 who received the YFV17D yellow fever vaccine. Both conserved end residues are part of each CDR3. The order of the fields is J gene, V gene, clone size, D gene, CDR3 protein, CDR3 DNA. D genes are given only for firm matches. Clone size is given for some rows only: seen once, a few or many times, or a class if the clone is expanded.

TRBJ2-7 TRBV10-3 few TRBD1 CAISAWDSSYEQYF TGTGCCATCAGTGCCTGGGACAGTTCCTACGAGCAGTACTTC
TRBJ2-2 TRBV6-5 NA TRBD1 CASSYWDSQNTGELFF TGTGCCAGCAGTTACTGGGACAGCCAGAACACCGGGGAGCTGTTTTTT
TRBJ1-2 TRBV5-1 NA NA CASSLHRGSFYGYTF TGCGCCAGCAGCTTGCATCGGGGATCCTTCTATGGCTACACCTTC
TRBJ1-1 TRBV5-4 NA NA CAIGLGLLWTFF TGTGCCATCGGCTTGGGGCTCCTCTGGACTTTCTTT
TRBJ1-1 TRBV30 many NA CAWRNPRGTGTEAFF TGTGCCTGGAGGAACCCCCGCGGGACCGGCACTGAAGCTTTCTTT
TRBJ2-1 TRBV20-1 NA TRBD1 CSARSIPGQGVNEQFF TGCAGTGCTAGATCAATCCCGGGACAGGGAGTCAATGAGCAGTTCTTC
TRBJ2-1 TRBV21-1 few NA CASSTATSTPIEGEQFF TGTGCCAGCAGCACCGCCACTTCGACTCCGATTGAGGGTGAGCAGTTCTTC
TRBJ1-2 TRBV20-1 NA NA CSARDFGREDGYTF TGCAGTGCTAGAGATTTTGGCAGGGAGGATGGCTACACCTTC
TRBJ1-1 TRBV5-6 few TRBD1 CASSPHRGQGFFNTEAFF TGTGCCAGCAGCCCCCATCGGGGACAGGGGTTTTTCAACACTGAAGCTTTCTTT
TRBJ1-5 TRBV6-1 NA TRBD1 CASLQGQGNQPQHF TGTGCCAGTTTGCAAGGACAGGGCAATCAGCCCCAGCATTTT
TRBJ1-3 TRBV12-3/TRBV12-4 few NA CASSRQGNTIYF TGTGCCAGCAGTCGTCAGGGAAACACCATATATTTT
TRBJ1-6 TRBV25-1 many NA CASRKAGVGFDSPLHF TGTGCCAGCAGGAAGGCAGGGGTGGGGTTCGATTCACCCCTCCACTTT
TRBJ2-1 TRBV7-2 NA TRBD1 CASSLESGQGFNEQFF TGTGCCAGCAGCTTAGAATCGGGACAGGGCTTCAATGAGCAGTTCTTC
TRBJ2-2 TRBV11-1 NA TRBD1 CASSAGYGTGANTGELFF TGTGCCAGCAGCGCAGGGTACGGGACAGGGGCGAACACCGGGGAGCTGTTTTTT
TRBJ2-2 TRBV7-2 many NA CASSLAIGGPGTGELFF TGTGCCAGCAGCTTAGCAATCGGGGGGCCGGGCACCGGGGAGCTGTTTTTT
TRBJ2-5 TRBV18 many NA CASSPADDFPQETQYF TGTGCCAGCTCACCTGCCGACGACTTTCCCCAAGAGACCCAGTACTTC
TRBJ2-5 TRBV28 few TRBD2 CASSDIAGGRETQYF TGTGCCAGCAGCGATATAGCGGGGGGGCGAGAGACCCAGTACTTC
TRBJ2-4 TRBV11-2 few TRBD2 CASSSGGLAELLVAKNIQYF TGTGCCAGCAGCTCGGGGGGACTAGCGGAACTTCTTGTAGCCAAAAACATTCAGTACTTC
TRBJ2-2 TRBV5-1 few TRBD2 CASRGLPNTGELFF TGCGCCAGCAGGGGACTACCTAACACCGGGGAGCTGTTTTTT
TRBJ2-1 TRBV5-1 many NA CASRVIGENNEQFF TGCGCCAGCAGGGTGATAGGGGAGAACAATGAGCAGTTCTTC
TRBJ2-7 TRBV7-6 few TRBD1 CASSSHSADRLNF TGTGCCAGCAGCTCCCATTCGGCGGACAGGTTGAACTTC
TRBJ2-2 TRBV7-2 few TRBD1 CASSSAGTGGFGELFF TGTGCCAGCAGCTCGGCCGGGACAGGGGGCTTCGGGGAGCTGTTTTTT
TRBJ1-3 TRBV11-2 NA NA CASSFVGDGNTIYF TGTGCCAGCAGCTTCGTGGGGGATGGAAACACCATATATTTT
TRBJ1-5 TRBV4-2 few NA CASSQEDQPQHF TGTGCCAGCAGCCAAGAAGATCAGCCCCAGCATTTT
TRBJ2-3 TRBV30 many NA CAWRSSYSTDTQYF TGTGCCTGGAGGTCCAGCTATAGCACAGATACGCAGTATTTT
TRBJ2-1 TRBV5-1 many TRBD2 CASSLDGLVGEQFF TGCGCCAGCAGCTTGGATGGACTAGTGGGTGAGCAGTTCTTC
TRBJ2-4 TRBV5-1 NA NA CASSLWGQGDIQYF TGCGCCAGCAGCTTGTGGGGTCAAGGGGACATTCAGTACTTC
TRBJ1-2 TRBV6-1 few NA CASSPEAGRANYGYTF TGTGCCAGCAGTCCAGAGGCGGGAAGGGCTAACTATGGCTACACCTTC
TRBJ2-3 TRBV2 few NA CASRAGTQNTDTQYF TGTGCCAGCAGGGCCGGGACGCAAAACACAGATACGCAGTATTTT
TRBJ1-2 TRBV10-3 many NA CAISPSGENYGYTF TGTGCCATCAGTCCCTCAGGGGAAAACTATGGCTACACCTTC
TRBJ1-2 TRBV6-2/TRBV6-3 few TRBD1 CASSYPGRGAPNYGYTF TGTGCCAGCAGTTACCCCGGCAGGGGGGCGCCTAACTATGGCTACACCTTC
TRBJ2-1 TRBV30 many TRBD2 CAWSGGLAGDNEQFF TGTGCCTGGAGTGGGGGACTAGCGGGAGACAATGAGCAGTTCTTC
TRBJ1-2 TRBV7-9 NA TRBD1 CASSVADRGVYGYTF TGTGCCAGCAGCGTCGCCGACAGGGGCGTTTATGGCTACACCTTC
TRBJ1-4 TRBV10-3 many TRBD1 CAISDTGGKLFF TGTGCCATCAGTGATACAGGGGGAAAACTGTTTTTT
TRBJ2-1 TRBV5-6 NA NA CASSGLTGEGNEQFF TGTGCCAGCAGCGGCCTAACAGGGGAGGGGAATGAGCAGTTCTTC
TRBJ2-4 TRBV5-1 NA NA CASSLDGMDKNIQYF TGCGCCAGCAGCTTGGATGGGATGGACAAAAACATTCAGTACTTC
TRBJ2-3 TRBV11-3 few NA CASSSPGTRTDTQYF TGTGCCAGCAGCTCACCCGGGACCCGCACAGATACGCAGTATTTT
TRBJ2-7 TRBV12-3/TRBV12-4 many TRBD1 CASSKPGTGGYEQYF TGTGCCAGCAGTAAACCCGGGACAGGAGGCTACGAGCAGTACTTC
TRBJ2-6 TRBV5-6 many NA CASSLGPSGANVLTF TGTGCCAGCAGCCTCGGACCCTCTGGGGCCAACGTCCTGACTTTC
TRBJ2-2 TRBV15 NA NA CATSRDGQGRGTGELFF TGTGCCACCAGCAGAGACGGGCAGGGCAGGGGCACCGGGGAGCTGTTTTTT
TRBJ2-7 TRBV20-1 NA TRBD1 CSARDRQGTFSYEQYF TGCAGTGCTAGAGATCGACAGGGGACCTTCTCCTACGAGCAGTACTTC
TRBJ2-5 TRBV29-1 NA TRBD1 CSARRDREVQETQYF TGCAGCGCCCGGCGGGACAGGGAGGTACAAGAGACCCAGTACTTC